This T cell receptor (beta chain) was captured in a study of vaccination and CD4 T cells after COVID-19. Sequencing of DNA taken from cultured CD4+ T cells relied on the Oncomine TCR Beta short-read assay. TCRdb reprocessed the PCR reads via MiXCR and lists one record per CDR3 protein. The table includes about 18,000 distinct CDR3 sequences, 40% to 55% detected once. The V gene lost 6 bases and the J gene lost 0 bases, with 15 bases spanning the gap. Germline V gene lookup returns CDR1 DFQATT and CDR2 SNEGSKA (reference sequence). The CDR3 length is 15 residues. This clonotype has more than one count but fewer than ten. Its antigen is unknown. The treatment denotes: approximately nine-day PBMC culture with coronavirus spike peptide pools or control peptides (ViraFEST assay).

The specimen comprised CD4+ T cells from blood, cultured in vitro, sampled before SARS-CoV-2 vaccination. This clonotype was sampled from a human donor who received a COVID-19 vaccine. V usage is TRBV20-1 and J usage is TRBJ2-1; either TRBD1 or TRBD2 may supply D (5 bases each). This chain's CDR3 is CSATTPGPSYNEQFF. Written as DNA, the CDR3 is TGCAGTGCAACTACTCCGGGACCCTCCTACAATGAGCAGTTCTTC.